The sequence of this T cell receptor (beta chain) was determined in a study of naive and memory T cell subsets. This clonotype was recorded a few times. The CDR3 consists of 18 residues. Germline assignment: CDR1 DFQATT and CDR2 SNEGSKA (reference sequence). Between the trimmed V and J ends, which lost 1 base and 0 bases, there was a span of 16 bases. The beta constant-region primer was an equimolar mix of two oligonucleotides covering TRBC1 and TRBC2. Each CDR3 protein gets one entry after TCRdb re-called the UMI-ligation and nested PCR reads with MiXCR. This sample has some 87,000 distinct CDR3 sequences, with about 7% found just once.

The specimen was central memory CD4+ T cells from blood. The sequence came from a human donor in good health. The chain recombines TRBV20-1 with TRBJ2-6, with a possible D match to TRBD1 (6 bases). In DNA form, the CDR3 reads TGCAGTGCTAGAGTAGTTGCACAGGGAAGCTCTGGGGCCAACGTCCTGACTTTC. Its translation: CSARVVAQGSSGANVLTF.